This T cell receptor (beta chain) was profiled in a study of T cell responses to AZD1222 COVID-19 vaccine. Data came from immunoSEQ multiplex PCR; TCRdb stores just in-frame clones and leaves some out. The sample has over 110,000 clones; 90% are singletons. CDR1 is MNHEY and CDR2 is SVGAGI in the germline V gene. The CDR3 is made up of 13 amino acids. The J segment lost 3 bases and the V segment lost 11 bases, leaving 5 bases of the junction unmatched. This TCR derives from an adult who received the AZD1222 COVID-19 vaccine. The chain has TRBV6-5 and TRBJ2-2; the match to TRBD1 covers 8 bases. The material sequenced was peripheral blood, taken 28 days after the second AZD1222 dose. CDR3: CAVDRGHTGELFF. The CDR3 nucleotides are TGTGCCGTTGACAGGGGTCACACCGGGGAGCTGTTTTTT.